This TCR beta chain emerged from a study of T-cell memory formation after mild COVID-19. Study observations and caveats: Contracting clones localized mainly to CM and EM when CD4+ and mainly to EMRA when CD8+.

TCRdb analysed the 5' RACE reads with MiXCR anew, one entry per CDR3 protein. This table has 450,000 or so distinct CDR3 sequences, approximately 25% appearing once. With 1 base removed from V and 2 bases from J, the gap between germline ends came to 14 bases. The CDR3 spans 16 residues. The germline V gene has CDR1 SEHNR and CDR2 FQNEAQ (reference sequence). Concerning this clonotype: Its cognate antigen is unknown.

The receptor was isolated from an adult woman who had mild COVID-19 (a few samples of this study predate the infection). Cell type and time point are not known. The V and J genes are TRBV7-9 and TRBJ1-1; D unresolved. Specimen: PBMCs or a T cell subset sorted from them (not recorded which). The CDR3 region is CASSLGMRTDNTEAFF. CDR3 nucleotides: TGTGCCAGCAGCTTAGGGATGAGGACGGACAACACTGAAGCTTTCTTT.